The clone carrying this TCR beta chain was observed at least ten times. The antigen remains unidentified. These data are taken from a study of neurological immune-mediated disorders. Trimming cost V 3 bases and J 5 bases; bases outside gene matches: 10. Germline CDR1 and CDR2: SGHAT and FQDESV (reference sequence). This CDR3 region has 17 residues. Study results and caveats: Among expanded clones, no CDR3 amino acid sequences were shared across subjects, a pattern suggesting private repertoires in all groups.

Via MiXCR, TCRdb re-called the 5' RACE reads, giving one row per CDR3 protein. The table shows fewer than 20,000 distinct CDR3 sequences, with roughly 14% occurring only once. This receptor was identified in a man aged 55-75 years with HTLV-1-associated myelopathy (HAM/TSP). The chain combines TRBV11-1 with TRBJ2-3; 11 positions match TRBD1. The sequenced sample was PBMCs. This CDR3 is CASSFESDRGRRDTQYF. The CDR3, as DNA: TGTGCCAGCAGCTTCGAATCGGACAGGGGGCGCAGAGATACGCAGTATTTT.